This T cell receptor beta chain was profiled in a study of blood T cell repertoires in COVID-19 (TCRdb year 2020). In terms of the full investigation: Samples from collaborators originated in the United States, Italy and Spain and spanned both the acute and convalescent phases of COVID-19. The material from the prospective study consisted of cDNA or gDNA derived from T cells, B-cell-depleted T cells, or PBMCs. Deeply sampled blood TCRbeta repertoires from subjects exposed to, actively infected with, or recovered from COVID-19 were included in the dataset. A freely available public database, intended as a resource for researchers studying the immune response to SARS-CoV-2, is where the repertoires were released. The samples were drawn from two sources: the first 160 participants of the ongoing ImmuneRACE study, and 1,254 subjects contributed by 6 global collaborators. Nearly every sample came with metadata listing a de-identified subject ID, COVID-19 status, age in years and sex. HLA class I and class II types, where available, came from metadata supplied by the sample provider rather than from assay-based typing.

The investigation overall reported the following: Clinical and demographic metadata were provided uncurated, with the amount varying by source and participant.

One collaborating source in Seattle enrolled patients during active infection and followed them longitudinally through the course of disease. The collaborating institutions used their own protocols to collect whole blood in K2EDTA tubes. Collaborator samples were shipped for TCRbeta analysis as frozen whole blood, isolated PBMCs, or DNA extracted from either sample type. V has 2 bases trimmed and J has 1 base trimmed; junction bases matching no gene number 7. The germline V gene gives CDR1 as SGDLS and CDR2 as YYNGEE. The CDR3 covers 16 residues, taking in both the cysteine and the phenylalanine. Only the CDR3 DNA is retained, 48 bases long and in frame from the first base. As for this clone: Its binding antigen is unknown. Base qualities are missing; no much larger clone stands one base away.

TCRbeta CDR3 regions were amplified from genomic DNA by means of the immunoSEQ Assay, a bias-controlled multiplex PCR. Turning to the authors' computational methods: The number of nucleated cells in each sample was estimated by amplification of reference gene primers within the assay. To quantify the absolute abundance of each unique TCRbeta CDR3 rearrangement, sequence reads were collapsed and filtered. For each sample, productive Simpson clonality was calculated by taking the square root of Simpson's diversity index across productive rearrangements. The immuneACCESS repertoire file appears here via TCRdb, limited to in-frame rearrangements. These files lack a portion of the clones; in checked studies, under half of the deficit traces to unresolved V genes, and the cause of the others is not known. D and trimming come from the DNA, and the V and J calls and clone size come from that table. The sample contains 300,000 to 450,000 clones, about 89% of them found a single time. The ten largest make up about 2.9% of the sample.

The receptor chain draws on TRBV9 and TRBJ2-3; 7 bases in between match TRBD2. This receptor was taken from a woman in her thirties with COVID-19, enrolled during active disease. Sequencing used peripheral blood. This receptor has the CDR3 CASSVAPRGGTDTQYF. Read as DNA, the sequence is TGTGCCAGCAGCGTCGCGCCCCGGGGGGGCACAGATACGCAGTATTTT. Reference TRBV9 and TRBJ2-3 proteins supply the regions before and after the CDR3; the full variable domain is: DSGVTQTPKHLITATGQRVTLRCSPRSGDLSVYWYQQSLDQGLQFLIQYYNGEERAKGNILERFSAQQFPDLHSELNLSSLELGDSALYFCASSVAPRGGTDTQYFGPGTRLTVL.